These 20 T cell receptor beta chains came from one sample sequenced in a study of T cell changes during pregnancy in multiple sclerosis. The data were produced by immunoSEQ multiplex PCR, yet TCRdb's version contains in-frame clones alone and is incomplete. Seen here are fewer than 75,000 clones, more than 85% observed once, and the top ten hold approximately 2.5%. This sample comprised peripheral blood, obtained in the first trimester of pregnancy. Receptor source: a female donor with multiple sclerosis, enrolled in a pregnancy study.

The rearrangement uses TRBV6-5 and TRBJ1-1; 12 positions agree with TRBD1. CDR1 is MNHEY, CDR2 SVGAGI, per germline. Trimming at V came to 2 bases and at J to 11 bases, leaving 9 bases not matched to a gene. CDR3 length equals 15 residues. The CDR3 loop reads CASSYPSGQGARAFF. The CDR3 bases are TGTGCCAGCAGTTACCCCTCGGGACAGGGGGCGCGGGCTTTCTTT.

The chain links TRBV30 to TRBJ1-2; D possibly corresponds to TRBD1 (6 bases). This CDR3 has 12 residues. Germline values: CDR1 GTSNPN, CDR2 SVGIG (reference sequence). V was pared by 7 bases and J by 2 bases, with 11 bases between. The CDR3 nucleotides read TGTGCCTATACAGGGAGAAACTATGGCTACACCTTC. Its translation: CAYTGRNYGYTF.

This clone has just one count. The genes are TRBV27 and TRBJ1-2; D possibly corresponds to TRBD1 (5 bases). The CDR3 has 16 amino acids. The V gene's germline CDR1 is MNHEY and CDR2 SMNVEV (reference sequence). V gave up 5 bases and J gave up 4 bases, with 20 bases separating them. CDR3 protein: CASSATAGKGVYGYTF. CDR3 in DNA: TGTGCCAGCAGTGCCACGGCAGGGAAAGGGGTCTATGGCTACACCTTC.

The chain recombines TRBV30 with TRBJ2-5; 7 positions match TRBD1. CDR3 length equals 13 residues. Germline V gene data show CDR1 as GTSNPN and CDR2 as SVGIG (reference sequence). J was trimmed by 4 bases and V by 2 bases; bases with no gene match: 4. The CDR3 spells CAWSTGAVETQYF. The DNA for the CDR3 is TGTGCCTGGAGTACAGGGGCAGTAGAGACCCAGTACTTC.

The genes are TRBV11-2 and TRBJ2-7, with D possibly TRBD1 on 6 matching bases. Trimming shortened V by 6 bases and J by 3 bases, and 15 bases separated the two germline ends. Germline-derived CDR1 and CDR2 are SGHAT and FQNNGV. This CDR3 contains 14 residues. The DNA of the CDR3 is TGTGCCAGCAGTAACGGAGGACAGCTCTACGAGCAGTACTTC. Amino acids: CASSNGGQLYEQYF.

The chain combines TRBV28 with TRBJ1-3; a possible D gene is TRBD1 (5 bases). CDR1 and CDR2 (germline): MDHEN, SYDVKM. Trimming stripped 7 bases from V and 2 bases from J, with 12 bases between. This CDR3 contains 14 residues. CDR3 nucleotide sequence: TGTGCCAGCAACCTCCAGGGTCCTGGAAACACCATATATTTT. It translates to CASNLQGPGNTIYF.

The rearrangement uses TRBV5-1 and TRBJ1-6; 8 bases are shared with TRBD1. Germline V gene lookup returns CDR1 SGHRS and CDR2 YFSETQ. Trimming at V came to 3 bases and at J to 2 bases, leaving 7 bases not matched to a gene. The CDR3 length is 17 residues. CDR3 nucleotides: TGCGCCAGCAGCTCCACAGGGGGACGCACCTATAATTCACCCCTCCACTTT. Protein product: CASSSTGGRTYNSPLHF.

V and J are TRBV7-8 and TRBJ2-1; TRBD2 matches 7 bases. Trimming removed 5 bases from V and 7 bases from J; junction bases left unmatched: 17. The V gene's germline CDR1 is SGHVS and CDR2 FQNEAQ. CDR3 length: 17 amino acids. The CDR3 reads CASSPPPWASGVNEQFF. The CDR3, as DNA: TGTGCCAGCAGCCCACCTCCCTGGGCTAGCGGTGTTAATGAGCAGTTCTTC.

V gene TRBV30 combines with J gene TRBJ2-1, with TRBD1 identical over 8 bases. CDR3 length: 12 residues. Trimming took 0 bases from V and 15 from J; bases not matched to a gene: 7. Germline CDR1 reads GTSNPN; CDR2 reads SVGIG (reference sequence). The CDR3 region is CAWSVQGEVLFF. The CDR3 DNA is TGTGCCTGGAGTGTACAGGGGGAGGTCTTGTTCTTC.

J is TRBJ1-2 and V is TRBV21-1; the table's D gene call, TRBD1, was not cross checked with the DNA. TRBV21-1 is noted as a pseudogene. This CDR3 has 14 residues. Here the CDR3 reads CASSKAPRESGYTF. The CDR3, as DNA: TGTGCCAGCAGCAAAGCGCCCAGGGAAAGCGGCTACACCTTC.

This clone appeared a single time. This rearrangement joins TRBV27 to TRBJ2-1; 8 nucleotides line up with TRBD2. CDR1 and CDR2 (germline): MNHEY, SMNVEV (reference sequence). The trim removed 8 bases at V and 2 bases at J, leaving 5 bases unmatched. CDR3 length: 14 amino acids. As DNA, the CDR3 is TGTGCCAGCTGTACTAGCGGCGCCTACAATGAGCAGTTCTTC. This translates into CASCTSGAYNEQFF.

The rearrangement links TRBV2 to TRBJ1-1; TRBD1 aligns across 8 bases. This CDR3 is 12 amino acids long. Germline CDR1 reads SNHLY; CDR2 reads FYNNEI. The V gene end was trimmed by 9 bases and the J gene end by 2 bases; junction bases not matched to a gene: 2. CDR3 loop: CARGTGNTEAFF. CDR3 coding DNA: TGTGCCAGAGGGACAGGAAACACTGAAGCTTTCTTT.

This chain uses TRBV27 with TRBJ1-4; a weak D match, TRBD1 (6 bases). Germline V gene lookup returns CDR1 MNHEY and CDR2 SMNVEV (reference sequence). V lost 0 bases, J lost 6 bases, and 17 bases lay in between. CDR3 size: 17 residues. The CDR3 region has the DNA TGTGCCAGCAGTTTATCGAGGGGGGGCTTGATTTATGAAAAACTGTTTTTT. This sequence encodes CASSLSRGGLIYEKLFF.

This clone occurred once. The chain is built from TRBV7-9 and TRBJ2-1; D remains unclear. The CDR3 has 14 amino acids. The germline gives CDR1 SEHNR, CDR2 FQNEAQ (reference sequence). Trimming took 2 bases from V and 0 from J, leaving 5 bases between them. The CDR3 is CASSLTVSYNEQFF. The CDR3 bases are TGTGCCAGCAGCTTAACGGTCTCCTACAATGAGCAGTTCTTC.

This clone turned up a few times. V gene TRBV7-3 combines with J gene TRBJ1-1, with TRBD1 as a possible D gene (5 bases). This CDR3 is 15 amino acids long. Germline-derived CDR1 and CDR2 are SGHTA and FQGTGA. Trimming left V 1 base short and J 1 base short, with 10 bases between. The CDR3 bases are TGTGCCAGCAGCTTAATGGGCGGGGGGAACACTGAAGCTTTCTTT. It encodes CASSLMGGGNTEAFF.

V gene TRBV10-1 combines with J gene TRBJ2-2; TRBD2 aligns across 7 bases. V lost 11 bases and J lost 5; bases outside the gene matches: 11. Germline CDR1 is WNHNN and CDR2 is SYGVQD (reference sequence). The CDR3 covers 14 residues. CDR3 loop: CAGTSASGTGELFF. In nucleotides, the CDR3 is TGCGCCGGAACTAGCGCGAGCGGAACCGGGGAGCTGTTTTTT.

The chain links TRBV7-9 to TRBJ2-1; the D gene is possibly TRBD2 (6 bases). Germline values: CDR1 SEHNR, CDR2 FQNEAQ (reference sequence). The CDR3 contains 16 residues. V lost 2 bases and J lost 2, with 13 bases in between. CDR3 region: CASSLRLDYPYNEQFF. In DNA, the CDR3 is TGTGCCAGCAGCTTAAGGTTGGACTACCCCTACAATGAGCAGTTCTTC.

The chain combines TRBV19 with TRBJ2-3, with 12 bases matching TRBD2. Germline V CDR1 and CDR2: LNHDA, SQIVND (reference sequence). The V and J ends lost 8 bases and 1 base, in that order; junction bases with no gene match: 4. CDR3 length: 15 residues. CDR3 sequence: CASSLAGGRTDTQYF. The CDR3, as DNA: TGTGCCAGTTCACTAGCGGGAGGCCGCACAGATACGCAGTATTTT.

CDR3 coding DNA: TGTGCCAGCAGCTTGGGACAGGCTAACTATGGCTACACCTTC. Amino acids: CASSLGQANYGYTF. The chain has TRBV5-4 and TRBJ1-2; tentative D call: TRBD1 (6 bases). The CDR3 consists of 14 residues. The ends were cut back, 0 bases at V and 0 bases at J, with 6 bases in the middle. Germline CDR1 SGHNT, CDR2 YYREEE (reference sequence). The full variable domain, completed using reference TRBV5-4 and TRBJ1-2, is ETGVTQSPTHLIKTRGQQVTLRCSSQSGHNTVSWYQQALGQGPQFIFQYYREEENGRGNFPPRFSGLQFPNYSSELNVNALELDDSALYLCASSLGQANYGYTFGSGTRLTVV.

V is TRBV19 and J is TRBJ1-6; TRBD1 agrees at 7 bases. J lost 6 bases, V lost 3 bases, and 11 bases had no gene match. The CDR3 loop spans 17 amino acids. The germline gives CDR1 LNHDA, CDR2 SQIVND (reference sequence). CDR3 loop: CASSILQGRGGNSPLHF. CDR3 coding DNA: TGTGCCAGTAGTATTTTACAGGGGCGAGGGGGTAATTCACCCCTCCACTTT.